Detailed here is one T cell receptor beta chain. What it recognizes is unknown. Trimming removed 2 bases at V and 2 bases at J, with 11 bases between. The germline V gene has CDR1 MRHNA and CDR2 SNTAGT. This CDR3 spans 15 amino acids. The entry originates in a study of T cell responses to AZD1222 COVID-19 vaccine. Study in general: It was second doses at about 4 or about 12 weeks that were pooled.

Regarding the study as a whole: Spike as a whole was targeted by vaccine-associated CD4 TCRs, dominant at 160-218 and 743-854. Repertoires in all cases were sampled only once the peak T cell response had passed.

Libraries were prepared by immunoSEQ multiplex PCR; TCRdb keeps only in-frame clonotypes and omits some of them. Counted here are 150,000 to 200,000 clones, about 92% occurring once; the ten biggest clones make up about 3.9%. The source material was peripheral blood, sampled on day 0 of AZD1222 vaccination. This clonotype was sampled from an adult in good health. The chain joins TRBV6-4 to TRBJ2-3; possibly TRBD1 for D (6 bases). CDR3 DNA sequence: TGTGCCAGCAGTGACAACCCGGGACACACAGATACGCAGTATTTT. Its translation is CASSDNPGHTDTQYF.